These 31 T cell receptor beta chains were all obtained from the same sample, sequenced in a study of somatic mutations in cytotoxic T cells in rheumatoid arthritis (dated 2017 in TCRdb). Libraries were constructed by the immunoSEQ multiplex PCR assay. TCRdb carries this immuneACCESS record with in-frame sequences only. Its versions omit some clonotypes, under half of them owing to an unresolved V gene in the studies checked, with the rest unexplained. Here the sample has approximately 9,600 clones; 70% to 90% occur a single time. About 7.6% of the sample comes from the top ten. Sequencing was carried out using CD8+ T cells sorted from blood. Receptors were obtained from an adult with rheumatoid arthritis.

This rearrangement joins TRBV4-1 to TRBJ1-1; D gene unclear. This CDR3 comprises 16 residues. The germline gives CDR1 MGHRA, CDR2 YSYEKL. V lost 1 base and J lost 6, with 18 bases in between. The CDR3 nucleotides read TGCGCCAGCAGCCAAGGTTGGGGTGGCTTTGGCGCTGAAGCTTTCTTT. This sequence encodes CASSQGWGGFGAEAFF.

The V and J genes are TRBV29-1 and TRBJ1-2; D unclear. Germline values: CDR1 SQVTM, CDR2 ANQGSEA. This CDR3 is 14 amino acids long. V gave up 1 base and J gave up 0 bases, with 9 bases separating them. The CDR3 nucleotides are TGCAGCGTTGAAGCCCGGACTTCTAACTATGGCTACACCTTC. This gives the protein CSVEARTSNYGYTF.

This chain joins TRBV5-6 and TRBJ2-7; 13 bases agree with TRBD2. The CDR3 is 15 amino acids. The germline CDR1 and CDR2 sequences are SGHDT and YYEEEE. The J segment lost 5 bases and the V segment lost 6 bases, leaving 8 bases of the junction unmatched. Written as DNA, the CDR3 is TGTGCCAGCATCTCTGGACTAGCGGGAGTTCACGAGCAGTACTTC. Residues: CASISGLAGVHEQYF.

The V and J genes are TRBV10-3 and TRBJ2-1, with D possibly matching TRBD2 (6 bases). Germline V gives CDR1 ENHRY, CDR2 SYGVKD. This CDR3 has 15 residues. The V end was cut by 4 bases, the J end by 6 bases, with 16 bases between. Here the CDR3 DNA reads TGTGCCATCAGTGCGAAGGCTGCGGGGCCCAATGAGCAGTTCTTC. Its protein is CAISAKAAGPNEQFF.

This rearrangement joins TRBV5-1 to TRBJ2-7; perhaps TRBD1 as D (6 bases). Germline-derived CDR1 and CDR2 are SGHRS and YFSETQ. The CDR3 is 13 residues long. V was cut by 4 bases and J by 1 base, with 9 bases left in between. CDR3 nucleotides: TGCGCCAGCAGCCCAGGGGTTTCCTACGAGCAGTACTTC. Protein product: CASSPGVSYEQYF.

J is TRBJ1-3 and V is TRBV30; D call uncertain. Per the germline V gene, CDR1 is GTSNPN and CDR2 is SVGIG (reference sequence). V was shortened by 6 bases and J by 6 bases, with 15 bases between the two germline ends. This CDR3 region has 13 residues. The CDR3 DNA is TGTGCCTGCCACGACTCCTATGAAAACACCATATATTTT. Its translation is CACHDSYENTIYF.

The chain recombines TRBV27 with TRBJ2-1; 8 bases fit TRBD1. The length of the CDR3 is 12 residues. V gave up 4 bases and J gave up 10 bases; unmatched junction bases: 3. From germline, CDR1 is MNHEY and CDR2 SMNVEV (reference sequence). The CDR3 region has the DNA TGTGCCAGCAGTTCTTACAGGGGGGAGCAGTTCTTC. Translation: CASSSYRGEQFF.

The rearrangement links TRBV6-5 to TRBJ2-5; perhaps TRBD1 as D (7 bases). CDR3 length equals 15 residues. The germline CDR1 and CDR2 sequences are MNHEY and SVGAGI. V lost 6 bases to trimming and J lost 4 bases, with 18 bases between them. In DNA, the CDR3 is TGTGCCAGCAGATTTACGGAGGGGGCCGGAGAGACCCAGTACTTC. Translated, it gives CASRFTEGAGETQYF.

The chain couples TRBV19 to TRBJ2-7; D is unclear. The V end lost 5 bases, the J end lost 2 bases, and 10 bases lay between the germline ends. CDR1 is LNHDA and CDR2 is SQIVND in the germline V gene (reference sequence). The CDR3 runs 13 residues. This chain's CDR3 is CASSVQDTYEQYF. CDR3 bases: TGTGCCAGTAGTGTCCAGGATACCTACGAGCAGTACTTC.

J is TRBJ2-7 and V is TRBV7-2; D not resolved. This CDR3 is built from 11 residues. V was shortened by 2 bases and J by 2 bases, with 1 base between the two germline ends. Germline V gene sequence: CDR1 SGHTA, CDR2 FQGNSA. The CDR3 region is CASSLPYEQYF. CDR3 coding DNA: TGTGCCAGCAGCTTACCCTACGAGCAGTACTTC.

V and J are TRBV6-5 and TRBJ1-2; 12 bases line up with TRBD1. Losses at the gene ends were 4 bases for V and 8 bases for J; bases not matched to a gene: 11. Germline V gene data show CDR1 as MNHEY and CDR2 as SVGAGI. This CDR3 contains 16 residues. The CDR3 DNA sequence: TGTGCCAGCAGTTCCTCCGGGACAGGGGGCGCGATGGGCTACACCTTC. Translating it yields CASSSSGTGGAMGYTF.

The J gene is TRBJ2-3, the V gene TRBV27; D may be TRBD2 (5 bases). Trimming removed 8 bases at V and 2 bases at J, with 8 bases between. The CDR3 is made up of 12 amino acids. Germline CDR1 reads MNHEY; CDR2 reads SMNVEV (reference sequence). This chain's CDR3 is CASRGPTDTQYF. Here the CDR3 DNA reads TGTGCCAGCCGCGGGCCCACAGATACGCAGTATTTT.

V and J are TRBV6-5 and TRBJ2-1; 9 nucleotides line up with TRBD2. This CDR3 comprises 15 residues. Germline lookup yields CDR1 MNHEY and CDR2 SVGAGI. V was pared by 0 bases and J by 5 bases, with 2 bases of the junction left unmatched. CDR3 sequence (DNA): TGTGCCAGCAGTTACTCGACTAGCGGAAACAATGAGCAGTTCTTC. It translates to CASSYSTSGNNEQFF.

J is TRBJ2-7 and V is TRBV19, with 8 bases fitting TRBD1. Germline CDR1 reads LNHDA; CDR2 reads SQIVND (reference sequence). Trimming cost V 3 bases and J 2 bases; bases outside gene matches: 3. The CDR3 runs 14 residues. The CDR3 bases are TGTGCCAGTAGTATGGGGACAGGACCCTACGAGCAGTACTTC. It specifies CASSMGTGPYEQYF.

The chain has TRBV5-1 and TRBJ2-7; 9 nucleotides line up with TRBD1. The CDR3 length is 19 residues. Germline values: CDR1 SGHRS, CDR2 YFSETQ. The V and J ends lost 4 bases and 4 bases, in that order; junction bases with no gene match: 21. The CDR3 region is CASSPSQGAPVDNQYEQYF. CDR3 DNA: TGCGCCAGCAGCCCATCACAGGGGGCCCCTGTCGACAACCAGTACGAGCAGTACTTC. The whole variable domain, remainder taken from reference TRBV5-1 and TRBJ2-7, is KAGVTQTPRYLIKTRGQQVTLSCSPISGHRSVSWYQQTPGQGLQFLFEYFSETQRNKGNFPGRFSGRQFSNSRSEMNVSTLELGDSALYLCASSPSQGAPVDNQYEQYFGPGTRLTVT.

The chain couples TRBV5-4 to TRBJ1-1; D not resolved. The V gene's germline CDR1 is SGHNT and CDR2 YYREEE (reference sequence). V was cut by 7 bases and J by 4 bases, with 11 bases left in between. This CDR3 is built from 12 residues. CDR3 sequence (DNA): TGTGCCAGCCGAGAAGGAGGCACTGAAGCTTTCTTT. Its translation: CASREGGTEAFF. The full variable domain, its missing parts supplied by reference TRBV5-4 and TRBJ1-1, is ETGVTQSPTHLIKTRGQQVTLRCSSQSGHNTVSWYQQALGQGPQFIFQYYREEENGRGNFPPRFSGLQFPNYSSELNVNALELDDSALYLCASREGGTEAFFGQGTRLTVV.

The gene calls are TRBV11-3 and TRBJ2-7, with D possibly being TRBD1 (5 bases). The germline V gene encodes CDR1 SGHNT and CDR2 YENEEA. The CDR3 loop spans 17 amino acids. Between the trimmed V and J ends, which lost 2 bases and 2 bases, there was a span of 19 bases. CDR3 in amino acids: CASSLFPRQGLTYEQYF. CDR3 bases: TGTGCCAGCAGCTTATTCCCGCGGCAGGGCCTCACCTACGAGCAGTACTTC.

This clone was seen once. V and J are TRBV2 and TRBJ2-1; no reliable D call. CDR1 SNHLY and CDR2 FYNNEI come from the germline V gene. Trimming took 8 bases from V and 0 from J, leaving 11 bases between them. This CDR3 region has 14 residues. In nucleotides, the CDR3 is TGTGCCAGCGGTAACTTGCTCTCCTACAATGAGCAGTTCTTC. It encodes CASGNLLSYNEQFF. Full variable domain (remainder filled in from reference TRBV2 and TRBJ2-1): EPEVTQTPSHQVTQMGQEVILRCVPISNHLYFYWYRQILGQKVEFLVSFYNNEISEKSEIFDDQFSVERPDGSNFTLKIRSTKLEDSAMYFCASGNLLSYNEQFFGPGTRLTVL.

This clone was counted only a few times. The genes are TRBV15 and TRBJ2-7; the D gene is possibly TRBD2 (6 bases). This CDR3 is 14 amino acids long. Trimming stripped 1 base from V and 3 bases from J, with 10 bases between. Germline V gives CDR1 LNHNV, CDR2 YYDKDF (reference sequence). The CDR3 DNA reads TGTGCCACCAGCAGAGCCGGGGGTATCTACGAGCAGTACTTC. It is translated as CATSRAGGIYEQYF. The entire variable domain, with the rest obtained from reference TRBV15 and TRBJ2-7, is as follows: DAMVIQNPRYQVTQFGKPVTLSCSQTLNHNVMYWYQQKSSQAPKLLFHYYDKDFNNEADTPDNFQSRRPNTSFCFLDIRSPGLGDTAMYLCATSRAGGIYEQYFGPGTRLTVT.

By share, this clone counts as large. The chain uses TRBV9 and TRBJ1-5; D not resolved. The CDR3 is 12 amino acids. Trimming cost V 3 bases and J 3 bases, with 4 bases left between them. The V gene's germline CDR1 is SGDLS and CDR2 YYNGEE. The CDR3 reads CASSGLNQPQHF. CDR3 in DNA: TGTGCCAGCAGCGGGCTCAATCAGCCCCAGCATTTT. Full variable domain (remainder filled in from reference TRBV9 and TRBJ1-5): DSGVTQTPKHLITATGQRVTLRCSPRSGDLSVYWYQQSLDQGLQFLIQYYNGEERAKGNILERFSAQQFPDLHSELNLSSLELGDSALYFCASSGLNQPQHFGDGTRLSIL.

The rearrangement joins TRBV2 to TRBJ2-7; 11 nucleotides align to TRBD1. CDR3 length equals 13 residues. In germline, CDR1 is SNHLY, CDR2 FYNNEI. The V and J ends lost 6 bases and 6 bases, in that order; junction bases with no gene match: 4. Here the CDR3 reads CASRWGQGVEQYF. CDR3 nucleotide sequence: TGTGCCAGCAGGTGGGGACAGGGGGTCGAGCAGTACTTC.

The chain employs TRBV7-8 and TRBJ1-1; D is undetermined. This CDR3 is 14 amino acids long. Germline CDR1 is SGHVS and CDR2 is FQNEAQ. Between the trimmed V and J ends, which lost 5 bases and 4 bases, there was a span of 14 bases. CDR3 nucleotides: TGTGCCAGCAGCCTCGGTAGGGCGGGCACTGAAGCTTTCTTT. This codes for CASSLGRAGTEAFF.

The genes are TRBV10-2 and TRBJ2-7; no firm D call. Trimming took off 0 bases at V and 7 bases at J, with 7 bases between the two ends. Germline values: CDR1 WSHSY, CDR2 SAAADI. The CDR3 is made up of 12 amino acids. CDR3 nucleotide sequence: TGCGCCAGCAGTGAGTCCTCCCGGGAGCAGTACTTC. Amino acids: CASSESSREQYF.

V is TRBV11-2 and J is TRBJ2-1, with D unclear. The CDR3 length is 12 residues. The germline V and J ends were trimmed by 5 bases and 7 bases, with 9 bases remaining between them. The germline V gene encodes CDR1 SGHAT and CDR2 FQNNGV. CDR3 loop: CASSTGWNEQFF. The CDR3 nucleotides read TGTGCCAGCAGCACCGGGTGGAATGAGCAGTTCTTC.

This chain's CDR3 is CASSYGLLYEQYF. The CDR3 nucleotides are TGTGCCAGTAGTTATGGGCTCCTCTACGAGCAGTACTTC. The chain links TRBV19 to TRBJ2-7; no reliable D call. Trimming took 5 bases from V and 3 from J, leaving 11 bases between them. From germline, CDR1 is LNHDA and CDR2 SQIVND (reference sequence). The CDR3 is 13 residues long.

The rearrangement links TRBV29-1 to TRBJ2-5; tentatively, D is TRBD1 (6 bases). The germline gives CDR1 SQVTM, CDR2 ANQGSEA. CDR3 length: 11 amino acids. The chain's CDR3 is CSSRRGKTQYF. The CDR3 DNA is TGCAGTTCCCGCAGGGGAAAGACCCAGTACTTC.

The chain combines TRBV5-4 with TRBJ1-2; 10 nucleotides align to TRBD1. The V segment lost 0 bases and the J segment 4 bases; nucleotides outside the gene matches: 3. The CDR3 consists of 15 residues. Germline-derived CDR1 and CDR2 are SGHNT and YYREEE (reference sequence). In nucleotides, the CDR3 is TGTGCCAGCAGCTTGGGGGGACAGGGGATCTATGGCTACACCTTC. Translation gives CASSLGGQGIYGYTF.

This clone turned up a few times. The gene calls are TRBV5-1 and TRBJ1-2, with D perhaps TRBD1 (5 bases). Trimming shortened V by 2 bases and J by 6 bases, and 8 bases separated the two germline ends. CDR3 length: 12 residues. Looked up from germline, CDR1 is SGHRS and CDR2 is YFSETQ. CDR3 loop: CASSFWGDGYTF. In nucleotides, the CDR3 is TGCGCCAGCAGCTTCTGGGGGGATGGCTACACCTTC.

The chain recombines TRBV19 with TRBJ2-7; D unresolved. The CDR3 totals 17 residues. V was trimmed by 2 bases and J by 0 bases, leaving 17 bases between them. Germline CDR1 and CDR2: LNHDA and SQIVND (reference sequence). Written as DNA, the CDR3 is TGTGCCAGTAGTATAAAAATAACGCTCGAGAGCTCCTACGAGCAGTACTTC. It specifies CASSIKITLESSYEQYF.

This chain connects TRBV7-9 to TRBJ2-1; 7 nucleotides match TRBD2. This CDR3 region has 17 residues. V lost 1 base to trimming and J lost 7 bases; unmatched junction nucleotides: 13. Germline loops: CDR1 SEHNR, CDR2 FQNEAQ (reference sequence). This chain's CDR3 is CASSLEVGGPVYNEQFF. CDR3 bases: TGTGCCAGCAGCTTAGAGGTGGGAGGGCCAGTTTATAATGAGCAGTTCTTC.

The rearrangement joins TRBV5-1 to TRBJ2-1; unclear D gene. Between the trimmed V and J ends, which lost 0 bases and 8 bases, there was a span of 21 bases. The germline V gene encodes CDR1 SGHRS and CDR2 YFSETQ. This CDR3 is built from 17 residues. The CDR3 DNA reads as TGCGCCAGCAGCTTGGCCACTTTATTAGAAGAACCGGATGAGCAGTTCTTC. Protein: CASSLATLLEEPDEQFF.